This note documents a single T cell receptor (beta chain) sequence. This record belongs to a study of blood T cell repertoires in COVID-19. As for the study in general: Some COVID-19 samples were acute and others convalescent; all came from the United States, Italy and Spain. PBMCs, B-cell-depleted T cells, or T cells were the source of the cDNA or gDNA that made up the material.

Looked up from germline, CDR1 is MNHEY and CDR2 is SVGAGI. With 0 bases removed from V and 2 bases from J, the gap between germline ends came to 10 bases. The CDR3 is made up of 15 amino acids. Source study methods: Amplification from reference gene primers served as the basis for estimated nucleated cell counts. Measured with immunoSEQ multiplex PCR; TCRdb has only the in-frame clones, and not every one. Clone size and V and J calls were adopted from that table, with D and trimming inferred from the DNA. Among approximately 72,000 clones listed, 65% to 90% were seen once. V gene TRBV6-5 combines with J gene TRBJ2-5; perhaps TRBD2 as D (6 bases). The sequence was obtained from a man aged 50 to 59 with acute or convalescent COVID-19. The material sequenced was peripheral blood. The CDR3 nucleotides read TGTGCCAGCAGTTACTCGTACGGACTACAAGAGACCCAGTACTTC. Protein sequence: CASSYSYGLQETQYF.